This T cell receptor (beta chain) was found in a study of blood T cell repertoires in COVID-19. Study information: Sites in the United States, Italy and Spain provided acute and convalescent COVID-19 samples. The cDNA or gDNA used as material had been derived from T cells, B-cell-depleted T cells, or PBMCs.

The V gene end was trimmed by 4 bases and the J gene end by 5 bases; junction bases not matched to a gene: 3. This CDR3 is built from 14 residues. In germline, CDR1 is SGHVS, CDR2 FQNEAQ. Per the original data handling: Reference gene primer amplification in the assay estimated nucleated cell counts. Clones were read by immunoSEQ multiplex PCR, and TCRdb kept only the in-frame ones, dropping some. V, J and clone size are those of that table, while D and trimming were read from the DNA. Of approximately 230,000 clones in the sample, around 88% were seen once. The TCR sequence derives from an elderly man with acute or convalescent COVID-19. The gene calls are TRBV7-8 and TRBJ2-1; 9 nucleotides agree with TRBD2. The sequenced sample was peripheral blood. The CDR3 is CASSYSGGNNEQFF. The DNA of the CDR3 is TGTGCCAGCAGCTATAGCGGGGGAAACAATGAGCAGTTCTTC.